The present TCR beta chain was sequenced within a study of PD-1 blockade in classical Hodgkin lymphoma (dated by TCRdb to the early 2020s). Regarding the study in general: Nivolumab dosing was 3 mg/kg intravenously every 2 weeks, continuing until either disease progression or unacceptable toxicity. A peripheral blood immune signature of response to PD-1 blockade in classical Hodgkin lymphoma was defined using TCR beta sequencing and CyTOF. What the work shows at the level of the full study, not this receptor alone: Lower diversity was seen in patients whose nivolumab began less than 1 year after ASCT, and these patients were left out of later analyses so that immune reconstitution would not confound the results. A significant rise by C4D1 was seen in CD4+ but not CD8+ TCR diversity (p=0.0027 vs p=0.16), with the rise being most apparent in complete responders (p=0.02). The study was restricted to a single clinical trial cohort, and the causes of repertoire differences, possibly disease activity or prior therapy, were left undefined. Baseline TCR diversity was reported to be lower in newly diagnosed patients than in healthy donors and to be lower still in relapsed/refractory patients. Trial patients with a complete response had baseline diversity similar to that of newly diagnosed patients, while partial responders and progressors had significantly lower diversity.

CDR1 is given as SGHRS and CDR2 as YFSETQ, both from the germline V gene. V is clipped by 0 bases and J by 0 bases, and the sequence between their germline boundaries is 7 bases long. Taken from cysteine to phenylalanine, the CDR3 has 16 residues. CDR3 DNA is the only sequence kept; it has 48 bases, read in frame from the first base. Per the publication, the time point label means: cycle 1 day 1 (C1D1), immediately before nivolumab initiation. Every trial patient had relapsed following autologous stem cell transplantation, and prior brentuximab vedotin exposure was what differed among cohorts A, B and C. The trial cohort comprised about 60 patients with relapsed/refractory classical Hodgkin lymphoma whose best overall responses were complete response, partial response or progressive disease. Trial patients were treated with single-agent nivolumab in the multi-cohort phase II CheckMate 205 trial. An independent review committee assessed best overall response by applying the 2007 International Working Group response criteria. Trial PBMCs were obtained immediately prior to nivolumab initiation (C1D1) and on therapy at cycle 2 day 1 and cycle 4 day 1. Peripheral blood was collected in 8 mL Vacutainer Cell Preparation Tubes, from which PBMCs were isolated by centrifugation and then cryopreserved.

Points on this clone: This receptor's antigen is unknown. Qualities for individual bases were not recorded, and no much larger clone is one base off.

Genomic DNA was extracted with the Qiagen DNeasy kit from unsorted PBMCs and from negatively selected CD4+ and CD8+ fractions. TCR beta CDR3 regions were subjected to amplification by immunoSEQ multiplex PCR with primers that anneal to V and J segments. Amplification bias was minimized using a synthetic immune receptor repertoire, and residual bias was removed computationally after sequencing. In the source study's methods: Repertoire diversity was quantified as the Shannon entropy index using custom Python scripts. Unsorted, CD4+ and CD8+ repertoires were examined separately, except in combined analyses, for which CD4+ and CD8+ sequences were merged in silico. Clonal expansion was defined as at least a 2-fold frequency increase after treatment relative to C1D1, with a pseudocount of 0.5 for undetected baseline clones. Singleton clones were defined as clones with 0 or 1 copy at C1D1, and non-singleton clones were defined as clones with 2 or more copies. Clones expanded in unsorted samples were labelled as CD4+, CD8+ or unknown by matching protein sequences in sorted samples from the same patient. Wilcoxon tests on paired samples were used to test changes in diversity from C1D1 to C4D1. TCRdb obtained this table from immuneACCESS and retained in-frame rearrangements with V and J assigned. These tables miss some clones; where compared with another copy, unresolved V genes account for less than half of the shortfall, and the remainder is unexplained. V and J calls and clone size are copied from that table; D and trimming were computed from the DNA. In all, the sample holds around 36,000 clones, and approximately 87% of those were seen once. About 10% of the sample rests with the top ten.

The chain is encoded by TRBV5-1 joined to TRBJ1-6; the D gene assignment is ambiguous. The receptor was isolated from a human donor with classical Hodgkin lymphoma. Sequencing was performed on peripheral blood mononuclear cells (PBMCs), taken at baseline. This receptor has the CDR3 CASSLVPSSYNSPLHF. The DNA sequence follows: TGCGCCAGCAGCTTGGTACCGAGCTCCTATAATTCACCCCTCCACTTT.